This TCR beta chain was captured by sequencing in a study of radiation and T cells in renal cell carcinoma. General study points: Top tumor clonotypes rose in blood 2 weeks post-radiation, then contracted.

The method was immunoSEQ multiplex PCR; TCRdb's version includes in-frame clones alone and lacks a portion of them. This sample has 60,000 or so clones; more than 60% occur once, and the top ten carry less than 8%. The V and J ends lost 4 bases and 7 bases respectively, with 10 bases between them. The CDR3 covers 13 residues. CDR1 and CDR2 from the germline V gene are SGHTA and FQGNSA. Time point in this sample: blood 4 weeks post-SBRT, at nephrectomy. This sample's treatment: 15 Gy SBRT to primary tumor, nephrectomy 4 weeks later. Notes on this clone: Its antigen is not identified.

Sequences were derived from blood, sampled from a patient whose treatment included radiotherapy and nephrectomy. The sequence derives from a man in his 60s with renal cell carcinoma. The chain is built from TRBV7-2 and TRBJ1-4; D not resolved. In nucleotides, the CDR3 is TGTGCCAGCAGCTCCCTAAGAGGTGAAAAACTGTTTTTT. It encodes CASSSLRGEKLFF.